These 17 T cell receptor beta chains were sequenced from one sample in a study of blood T cell repertoires in COVID-19. The method was immunoSEQ multiplex PCR; TCRdb's version includes in-frame clones alone and lacks a portion of them. Among about 200,000 clones listed, roughly 88% were seen once. The specimen sequenced was peripheral blood. These receptors were taken from a middle-aged man with acute or convalescent COVID-19.

The J gene is TRBJ1-2, the V gene TRBV4-2, with 7 bases lining up with TRBD1. The length of the CDR3 is 14 residues. Looked up from germline, CDR1 is LGHNA and CDR2 is YNFKEQ. V shed 4 bases and J 3 bases; nucleotides not matched to a gene: 5. DNA for the CDR3: TGTGCCAGCAGCCTACCAGACAGGGACTATGGCTACACCTTC. It specifies CASSLPDRDYGYTF.

This clone was counted only a few times. The rearrangement uses TRBV29-1 and TRBJ1-2, with D unclear. This CDR3 contains 14 residues. V shed 0 bases and J shed 4 bases, with 12 bases lying between them. Germline loops: CDR1 SQVTM, CDR2 ANQGSEA. CDR3 in amino acids: CSVEEGVGPYGYTF. In DNA form, the CDR3 reads TGCAGCGTTGAAGAAGGAGTCGGTCCCTATGGCTACACCTTC. Combining the CDR3 with reference TRBV29-1 and TRBJ1-2 gives the whole variable domain SAVISQKPSRDICQRGTSLTIQCQVDSQVTMMFWYRQQPGQSLTLIATANQGSEATYESGFVIDKFPISRPNLTFSTLTVSNMSPEDSSIYLCSVEEGVGPYGYTFGSGTRLTVV.

Only a few counts were recorded for this clone. This sequence joins TRBV12-3 or TRBV12-4 and TRBJ1-2; TRBD1 aligns across 8 bases. The CDR3 is made up of 12 amino acids. Trimming at V came to 1 base and at J to 9 bases, leaving 1 base not matched to a gene. The CDR3 DNA reads TGTGCCAGCAGTTTAGGGACAGGGAGCTACACCTTC. Its translation: CASSLGTGSYTF.

V and J are TRBV10-2 and TRBJ2-7, with a tentative D call TRBD1 (5 bases). The CDR3 is made up of 14 amino acids. From germline, CDR1 is WSHSY and CDR2 SAAADI. Trimming took 8 bases from V and 0 from J, leaving 14 bases between them. The CDR3 DNA sequence: TGCGCCAGCTGTTTGGACATCCTCTCCTACGAGCAGTACTTC. Protein sequence: CASCLDILSYEQYF.

The J gene is TRBJ1-6, the V gene TRBV3-1 (or the pseudogene TRBV3-2); no reliable D call. The ends were cut back, 5 bases at V and 7 bases at J, with 12 bases in the middle. This CDR3 has 14 amino acids. Germline assignment: CDR1 LGHDT and CDR2 YNNKEL (reference sequence). In DNA, the CDR3 is TGTGCCAGCAGCGACCGCGGTGTGAATTCACCCCTCCACTTT. This encodes CASSDRGVNSPLHF.

The count of this clone is one. The CDR3 nucleotides are TGTGCCAGCAGTCTCACGGGGTTGAATGAGCAGTTCTTC. As protein: CASSLTGLNEQFF. The rearrangement uses TRBV27 and TRBJ2-1, with TRBD2 as a possible D gene (5 bases). The CDR3 length is 13 residues. Looked up from germline, CDR1 is MNHEY and CDR2 is SMNVEV (reference sequence). V gave up 5 bases and J gave up 7 bases, with 12 bases separating them.

The chain recombines TRBV10-3 with TRBJ1-2; perhaps TRBD1 as D (5 bases). V was shortened by 9 bases and J by 4 bases, with 15 bases between the two germline ends. This CDR3 contains 13 residues. Germline V CDR1 and CDR2: ENHRY, SYGVKD. The CDR3 reads CAIQGGKGYGYTF. CDR3 coding DNA: TGTGCCATTCAGGGCGGGAAGGGCTATGGCTACACCTTC.

This sequence joins TRBV11-3 and TRBJ2-3; 9 bases are a match to TRBD1. The junction had 11 bases not matched to a gene; V was cut back by 5 bases and J by 5 bases. This CDR3 comprises 16 residues. Germline V gene sequence: CDR1 SGHNT, CDR2 YENEEA. The chain's CDR3 is CASSVGTGHAGDTQYF. The CDR3 DNA reads TGTGCCAGCAGCGTAGGGACAGGGCACGCCGGAGATACGCAGTATTTT.

V and J are TRBV10-3 and TRBJ2-7; possibly TRBD1 for D (5 bases). The germline gives CDR1 ENHRY, CDR2 SYGVKD. The CDR3 covers 15 residues. The germline V and J ends were trimmed by 3 bases and 0 bases, with 12 bases remaining between them. DNA of the CDR3: TGTGCCATCAGTGATCCCGGGCAGGGCTCCTACGAGCAGTACTTC. Translation gives CAISDPGQGSYEQYF.

J is TRBJ2-1 and V is TRBV3-1 (or the pseudogene TRBV3-2); D gene uncertain. With 0 bases removed from V and 9 bases from J, the gap between germline ends came to 12 bases. CDR1 is LGHDT, CDR2 YNNKEL, per germline (reference sequence). The CDR3 spans 14 residues. CDR3 protein: CASSQERLHVEQFF. CDR3 nucleotide sequence: TGTGCCAGCAGCCAAGAGCGACTGCATGTTGAGCAGTTCTTC.

The V and J genes are TRBV5-6 and TRBJ2-1, with TRBD2 identical over 12 bases. The CDR3 runs 19 residues. V lost 1 base, J lost 4 bases, and 12 bases stayed unmatched. Germline assignment: CDR1 SGHDT and CDR2 YYEEEE. The CDR3 sequence: CASSLFGTSGRRGYNEQFF. For the CDR3, the DNA is TGTGCCAGCAGCTTGTTTGGAACTAGCGGGAGGAGGGGGTACAATGAGCAGTTCTTC.

Notes on this clone: The same CDR3 can be traced to other DNA sequences in this sample. The V and J genes are TRBV5-4 and TRBJ1-1, with D perhaps matching TRBD1 (5 bases). CDR3 length: 13 amino acids. In germline, CDR1 is SGHNT, CDR2 YYREEE (reference sequence). The V end lost 1 base, the J end lost 4 bases, and 8 bases lay between the germline ends. DNA for the CDR3: TGTGCCAGCAGCTTGCAGGGAGGCACTGAAGCTTTCTTT. It specifies CASSLQGGTEAFF.

The gene calls are TRBV7-6 and TRBJ2-3; a weak D match, TRBD2 (6 bases). V was cut by 3 bases and J by 0 bases, with 13 bases left in between. This CDR3 spans 16 amino acids. Germline loops: CDR1 SGHVS, CDR2 FNYEAQ. The CDR3 sequence: CASSFAGTSSTDTQYF. CDR3 coding DNA: TGTGCCAGCAGCTTCGCGGGAACCTCTAGCACAGATACGCAGTATTTT. Variable domain in full (rest from reference TRBV7-6 and TRBJ2-3): GAGVSQSPRYKVTKRGQDVALRCDPISGHVSLYWYRQALGQGPEFLTYFNYEAQQDKSGLPNDRFSAERPEGSISTLTIQRTEQRDSAMYRCASSFAGTSSTDTQYFGPGTRLTVL.

The rearrangement uses TRBV29-1 and TRBJ1-2; 9 bases agree with TRBD1. The CDR3 covers 15 residues. Losses at the gene ends were 1 base for V and 5 bases for J; bases not matched to a gene: 8. Germline CDR1 is SQVTM and CDR2 is ANQGSEA. This CDR3 reads CSVEAAGQGWYGYTF. CDR3 DNA: TGCAGCGTTGAAGCGGCAGGACAGGGGTGGTATGGCTACACCTTC.

The chain carries TRBV4-2 and TRBJ2-7, with 8 bases aligning to TRBD1. The CDR3 has 17 residues. The germline V gene encodes CDR1 LGHNA and CDR2 YNFKEQ. Trimming removed 4 bases from V and 4 bases from J; junction bases left unmatched: 15. The CDR3 is CASSLGHRGNMRYEQYF. CDR3 DNA: TGTGCCAGCAGCCTTGGGCACAGGGGGAATATGAGATACGAGCAGTACTTC.

CDR3 coding DNA: TGTGCCAGTAGTATTTCTGGGAGAGACACTGAAGCTTTCTTT. Amino acids: CASSISGRDTEAFF. The J gene is TRBJ1-1, the V gene TRBV19, with no clear D. V was cut by 3 bases and J by 3 bases, with 11 bases left in between. CDR1 LNHDA and CDR2 SQIVND come from the germline V gene (reference sequence). The CDR3 length is 14 residues.

The genes are TRBV5-1 and TRBJ2-1; 14 bases are a match to TRBD2. Trimming removed 4 bases from V and 9 bases from J; junction bases left unmatched: 6. In germline, CDR1 is SGHRS, CDR2 YFSETQ. This CDR3 comprises 15 residues. DNA for the CDR3: TGCGCCAGCAGCCCGAGACTAGCGGGAGGGACTGAGCAGTTCTTC. Its translation: CASSPRLAGGTEQFF.